The 29 T cell receptor beta chains reported below all come from one sample, sequenced in a study of blood T cell repertoires in COVID-19. Generated by immunoSEQ multiplex PCR, the TCRdb table keeps only in-frame clones and is missing some. This table holds over 250,000 clones, around nine tenths found once. Material: peripheral blood. Source of these receptors: a woman between 65 and 79 years old with COVID-19, enrolled during active disease.

V usage is TRBV30 and J usage is TRBJ1-4, with 8 nucleotides matching TRBD1. Germline V gene sequence: CDR1 GTSNPN, CDR2 SVGIG (reference sequence). The CDR3 is made up of 14 amino acids. Germline trimming cut 5 bases from V and 2 bases from J; bases unmatched to any gene: 4. The DNA of the CDR3 is TGTGCCTGGGGACAGGGTTGGACTAATGAAAAACTGTTTTTT. Its translation: CAWGQGWTNEKLFF.

The CDR3 region has the DNA TGTGCCAGCGTGGACAGGGAGGGAGAGACCCAGTACTTC. Translating it yields CASVDREGETQYF. V usage is TRBV7-9 and J usage is TRBJ2-5; weak D call: TRBD1 (8 bases). Trimming removed 8 bases at V and 4 bases at J, with 14 bases between. The CDR3 runs 13 residues. The germline gives CDR1 SEHNR, CDR2 FQNEAQ (reference sequence).

The chain joins TRBV18 to TRBJ2-1; D call uncertain. This CDR3 spans 15 amino acids. Trimming removed 3 bases at V and 0 bases at J, with 9 bases between. Per the germline V gene, CDR1 is KGHSH and CDR2 is LQKENI. The CDR3 here is CASSPNGDSYNEQFF. Written as DNA, the CDR3 is TGTGCCAGCTCACCCAACGGAGACTCCTACAATGAGCAGTTCTTC.

This chain uses TRBV19 with TRBJ2-1; 8 bases fit TRBD2. The V and J ends lost 5 bases and 4 bases, in that order; junction bases with no gene match: 10. Germline CDR1 is LNHDA and CDR2 is SQIVND (reference sequence). This CDR3 is 16 amino acids long. CDR3 loop: CASSALPSGRYNEQFF. Here the CDR3 DNA reads TGTGCCAGTAGTGCATTACCTAGCGGGCGTTACAATGAGCAGTTCTTC.

The CDR3 sequence: CASSDHSRGSQPQHF. CDR3 DNA: TGTGCCAGCAGTGATCACAGTAGGGGATCGCAGCCCCAGCATTTT. This chain uses TRBV2 with TRBJ1-5, with D perhaps matching TRBD1 (5 bases). This CDR3 has 15 amino acids. The ends were cut back, 3 bases at V and 7 bases at J, with 16 bases in the middle. CDR1 is SNHLY, CDR2 FYNNEI, per germline.

This chain connects TRBV29-1 to TRBJ2-3; the D gene is possibly TRBD2 (6 bases). The ends were cut back, 7 bases at V and 2 bases at J, with 13 bases in the middle. CDR3 length: 13 residues. CDR1 and CDR2 (germline): SQVTM, ANQGSEA. The CDR3 DNA reads TGCAGCGCCGGAGGGAGGAACACAGATACGCAGTATTTT. Protein sequence: CSAGGRNTDTQYF.

The chain couples TRBV27 to TRBJ1-5; 10 bases are a match to TRBD1. The CDR3 extends over 14 amino acids. J lost 7 bases, V lost 8 bases, and 8 bases had no gene match. The V gene's germline CDR1 is MNHEY and CDR2 SMNVEV (reference sequence). The CDR3 here is CASGRDRGEQPQHF. The CDR3 coding sequence is TGTGCCAGCGGCCGGGACAGGGGTGAACAGCCCCAGCATTTT.

The CDR3 loop reads CASSYPGTGYGYTF. CDR3 bases: TGTGCCAGCAGTTACCCCGGGACAGGCTATGGCTACACCTTC. This rearrangement joins TRBV28 to TRBJ1-2; TRBD1 agrees at 8 bases. Germline values: CDR1 MDHEN, CDR2 SYDVKM. V lost 4 bases, J lost 4 bases, and 5 bases stayed unmatched. CDR3 length: 14 amino acids.

The chain links TRBV24-1 to TRBJ1-2, with D perhaps TRBD1 (5 bases). The germline CDR1 and CDR2 sequences are KGHDR and SFDVKD. V was shortened by 4 bases and J by 4 bases, with 12 bases between the two germline ends. The CDR3 runs 14 residues. In DNA, the CDR3 is TGTGCCACCAGTGACGAGGACACCTCCTATGGCTACACCTTC. Its protein is CATSDEDTSYGYTF.

The chain joins TRBV19 to TRBJ2-7; TRBD2 matches 7 bases. Per the germline V gene, CDR1 is LNHDA and CDR2 is SQIVND (reference sequence). The CDR3 consists of 15 residues. After removal of 7 bases from V and 4 bases from J, the junction contained 13 bases not matched to a gene. The CDR3 region is CASTPLAGVTYEQYF. The CDR3 region has the DNA TGTGCCAGTACCCCTCTGGCGGGAGTTACTTACGAGCAGTACTTC.

This clone has a single count. The chain couples TRBV7-9 to TRBJ2-1; TRBD1 aligns across 9 bases. V was clipped by 6 bases and J by 5 bases; unmatched bases: 5. Per the germline V gene, CDR1 is SEHNR and CDR2 is FQNEAQ (reference sequence). This CDR3 spans 14 amino acids. The CDR3 protein is CASSMTGGHNEQFF. The DNA of the CDR3 is TGTGCCAGCAGTATGACAGGGGGGCACAATGAGCAGTTCTTC.

This chain uses TRBV2 with TRBJ1-2, with a possible D match to TRBD1 (6 bases). The CDR3 contains 13 residues. Germline lookup yields CDR1 SNHLY and CDR2 FYNNEI. V lost 6 bases to trimming and J lost 5 bases, with 13 bases between them. Written as DNA, the CDR3 is TGTGCCAGCAGGGAGACGACAGGTTATGGCTACACCTTC. Its protein is CASRETTGYGYTF.

The V call is TRBV6-6, the J call TRBJ2-7, with 8 positions matching TRBD1. The germline V gene has CDR1 MNHNY and CDR2 SVGAGI (reference sequence). V shed 8 bases and J 2 bases; nucleotides not matched to a gene: 5. The CDR3 covers 13 residues. As DNA, the CDR3 is TGTGCCAGCCGCCAGGGGGCGGCCTACGAGCAGTACTTC. This encodes CASRQGAAYEQYF.

This clone was seen only once. This CDR3 is also generated by other DNA sequences in the sample. The CDR3 sequence: CASSSNYEQYF. CDR3 in DNA: TGTGCCAGCAGCTCTAATTATGAGCAGTACTTC. This chain uses TRBV28 with TRBJ2-7; no definite D call. V was shortened by 6 bases and J by 7 bases, with 10 bases between the two germline ends. The CDR3 runs 11 residues. In germline, CDR1 is MDHEN, CDR2 SYDVKM.

This clone came up many times. This chain uses TRBV19 with TRBJ1-3, with D uncertain. There are 15 residues in the CDR3. Trimming cost V 3 bases and J 4 bases, with 13 bases left between them. Germline CDR1 and CDR2: LNHDA and SQIVND (reference sequence). The DNA of the CDR3 is TGTGCCAGTAGTATCGACGGACTAAGAGGAAACACCATATATTTT. Its translation: CASSIDGLRGNTIYF.

Only one count was recorded for this clone. The chain uses TRBV28 and TRBJ2-2, with TRBD1 identical over 8 bases. CDR1 and CDR2 (germline): MDHEN, SYDVKM. The V segment lost 5 bases and the J segment 7 bases; nucleotides outside the gene matches: 15. The CDR3 extends over 17 amino acids. DNA for the CDR3: TGTGCCAGCAGTACCCGGACAGGGAATTTTGTAGGCGGGGAGCTGTTTTTT. Protein product: CASSTRTGNFVGGELFF.

In regard to this clone: Germline is not matched at one junction end, which may reflect a read error. The rearrangement joins TRBV7-9 to TRBJ2-1, with TRBD2 matching 14 bases. Germline CDR1 is SEHNR and CDR2 is FQNEAQ (reference sequence). This CDR3 is 19 amino acids long. In nucleotides, the CDR3 is TGTACCAGCAGCTTTCTCTTCTCTGGGACTAGCGGGAGTTCTAATGAGCAGTTCTTC. Protein sequence: CTSSFLFSGTSGSSNEQFF.

The chain links TRBV19 to TRBJ2-1; 7 bases map to TRBD2. The CDR3 runs 14 residues. Germline values: CDR1 LNHDA, CDR2 SQIVND (reference sequence). Trimming at V came to 5 bases and at J to 7 bases, leaving 8 bases not matched to a gene. CDR3 in DNA: TGTGCCAGTAGTTCTTATTGGCGGGGGAATGAGCAGTTCTTC. This codes for CASSSYWRGNEQFF.

The chain has TRBV11-3 and TRBJ2-7; possibly TRBD2 for D (5 bases). The CDR3 has 15 amino acids. Deletions cut 1 base from V and 0 bases from J, with 10 bases between. CDR1 and CDR2 (germline): SGHNT, YENEEA. The CDR3 sequence: CASSLVASSSYEQYF. The CDR3 region has the DNA TGTGCCAGCAGCTTAGTGGCTAGCAGCTCCTACGAGCAGTACTTC.

In this sample, this clone turned up once. The chain has TRBV5-4 and TRBJ2-3; 9 nucleotides line up with TRBD2. J gave up 6 bases and V 1 base, and 6 bases lay outside the gene matches. The CDR3 is 15 residues long. CDR1 is SGHNT, CDR2 YYREEE, per germline (reference sequence). CDR3 in amino acids: CASSLNSGRFDTQYF. In nucleotides, the CDR3 is TGTGCCAGCAGCTTGAACAGCGGGAGGTTTGATACGCAGTATTTT.

The chain employs TRBV6-1 and TRBJ2-5; TRBD1 aligns across 7 bases. Losses at the gene ends were 3 bases for V and 1 base for J; bases not matched to a gene: 5. The CDR3 consists of 15 residues. CDR1 and CDR2 (germline): MNHNS, SASEGT. The CDR3 region is CASSDLTGSQETQYF. In nucleotides, the CDR3 is TGTGCCAGCAGTGATTTGACAGGGTCCCAAGAGACCCAGTACTTC.

The sample holds a few counts of this clone. The chain carries TRBV11-2 and TRBJ2-2, with 9 bases that match TRBD1. With 1 base clipped from V and 4 bases from J, the junction kept 7 bases outside the gene matches. Germline V gene data show CDR1 as SGHAT and CDR2 as FQNNGV. The CDR3 is made up of 17 amino acids. The CDR3 coding sequence is TGTGCCAGCAGCTTAGGTCCCGGGACAGGGTCCACCGGGGAGCTGTTTTTT. Translating gives CASSLGPGTGSTGELFF.

V usage is TRBV12-5 and J usage is TRBJ2-2; 11 positions match TRBD2. Germline V lookup: CDR1 LGHNT, CDR2 FRNRAP. With 6 bases clipped from V and 5 bases from J, the junction kept 8 bases outside the gene matches. The CDR3 covers 16 residues. DNA of the CDR3: TGTGCTAGTGGCAGTTGGACTAGCGGGCTTACCGGGGAGCTGTTTTTT. Its translation: CASGSWTSGLTGELFF.

This chain uses TRBV28 with TRBJ1-2; the D gene is possibly TRBD1 (6 bases). This CDR3 region has 13 residues. V was clipped by 8 bases and J by 4 bases, with 14 bases between them. The germline V gene encodes CDR1 MDHEN and CDR2 SYDVKM. The CDR3 bases are TGTGCCAGCCTATTGGACAGAGCCTATGGCTACACCTTC. Translated: CASLLDRAYGYTF.

The CDR3 spells CASSLVEGLPSTIYF. For the CDR3, the DNA is TGTGCCAGCAGCTTAGTGGAGGGCCTCCCCTCCACCATATATTTT. This chain joins TRBV7-2 and TRBJ1-3; D remains ambiguous. Germline V gene data show CDR1 as SGHTA and CDR2 as FQGNSA. V lost 1 base to trimming and J lost 9 bases, with 16 bases between them. The CDR3 loop spans 15 amino acids. The complete variable domain, with remaining parts taken from reference TRBV7-2 and TRBJ1-3, reads GAGVSQSPSNKVTEKGKDVELRCDPISGHTALYWYRQSLGQGLEFLIYFQGNSAPDKSGLPSDRFSAERTGGSVSTLTIQRTQQEDSAVYLCASSLVEGLPSTIYFGEGSWLTVV.

The V call is TRBV9, the J call TRBJ2-7; possible D gene TRBD2, 5 bases. The CDR3 loop spans 14 amino acids. V was clipped by 0 bases and J by 0 bases, with 7 bases between them. CDR1 is SGDLS and CDR2 is YYNGEE in the germline V gene. The CDR3 here is CASSVGLASYEQYF. DNA of the CDR3: TGTGCCAGCAGCGTAGGGCTAGCCTCCTACGAGCAGTACTTC.

This clone showed up just once. The rearrangement joins TRBV5-5 to TRBJ2-2, with TRBD2 matching over 9 bases. The CDR3 runs 16 residues. The germline V gene encodes CDR1 SGHKS and CDR2 YYEKEE (reference sequence). V lost 3 bases to trimming and J lost 4 bases; unmatched junction nucleotides: 7. CDR3 sequence (DNA): TGTGCCAGCAGCTCGATAGCGGGAGTAAGCACCGGGGAGCTGTTTTTT. Encoded protein: CASSSIAGVSTGELFF.

This chain connects TRBV11-2 to TRBJ2-3; TRBD2 matches at 9 bases. V was clipped by 0 bases and J by 6 bases; unmatched bases: 4. CDR1 and CDR2 (germline): SGHAT, FQNNGV. The CDR3 totals 15 residues. This CDR3 reads CASSLERTSVDTQYF. The CDR3 nucleotides read TGTGCCAGCAGCTTAGAGAGGACTAGCGTCGATACGCAGTATTTT.

The chain uses TRBV5-6 and TRBJ1-5, with 8 bases identical to TRBD1. Germline CDR1 is SGHDT and CDR2 is YYEEEE. The CDR3 length is 15 residues. After removal of 2 bases from V and 7 bases from J, the junction contained 8 bases not matched to a gene. The CDR3 coding sequence is TGTGCCAGCAGCTTAGGCAGGGGGCTTCGGCAGCCCCAGCATTTT. It specifies CASSLGRGLRQPQHF.